Following are 26 T cell receptor beta chains from one sample sequenced in a study of control samples from healthy donors and cancer patients. Sequenced by immunoSEQ multiplex PCR; TCRdb stores in-frame clones only, minus some. The sample lists 85,000 to 95,000 clones, roughly nine tenths occurring once. Sequenced: blood. These receptors all come from a woman aged 25 to 39 in good health.

This clone was found a few times. The chain couples TRBV6-4 to TRBJ2-3, with D perhaps assigned TRBD1 or TRBD2 (5 bases each). Trimming left V 4 bases short and J 1 base short, with 12 bases between. Per the germline V gene, CDR1 is MRHNA and CDR2 is SNTAGT. The CDR3 covers 15 residues. CDR3 coding DNA: TGTGCCAGCAGTGGTGGGGGTCATGGCACAGATACGCAGTATTTT. Translated, it gives CASSGGGHGTDTQYF.

The chain links TRBV7-2 to TRBJ2-3; TRBD1 or TRBD2 may be the D gene (6 bases each). V was shortened by 7 bases and J by 8 bases, with 22 bases between the two germline ends. This CDR3 contains 15 residues. The germline V gene has CDR1 SGHTA and CDR2 FQGNSA. The CDR3 nucleotides are TGTGCCAGCATAGGGGGGCTCACAAGGCTCGGTACGCAGTATTTT. Encoded protein: CASIGGLTRLGTQYF.

Notes on this clone: Other DNA sequences within the sample encode an identical CDR3. This chain links TRBV5-5 with TRBJ1-2; D uncertain. Germline V gives CDR1 SGHKS, CDR2 YYEKEE (reference sequence). The CDR3 length is 13 residues. Trimming cost V 1 base and J 4 bases, with 8 bases left between them. The CDR3 sequence: CASSLTASYGYTF. Written as DNA, the CDR3 is TGTGCCAGCAGCTTGACAGCTTCCTATGGCTACACCTTC.

The chain employs TRBV10-2 and TRBJ2-3; D is undetermined. V was trimmed by 7 bases and J by 1 base, leaving 9 bases between them. Germline lookup yields CDR1 WSHSY and CDR2 SAAADI. The CDR3 spans 13 residues. The CDR3 loop reads CASTLLRTDTQYF. DNA of the CDR3: TGCGCCAGCACCCTTCTACGCACAGATACGCAGTATTTT.

Only one count was recorded for this clone. V and J are TRBV14 and TRBJ1-2, with D perhaps matching TRBD1 (5 bases). CDR3 size: 14 residues. Trimming took 4 bases from V and 5 from J, leaving 14 bases between them. Germline V gene lookup returns CDR1 SGHDN and CDR2 FVKESK. The CDR3 sequence is CASSLQGWVYGYTF. In DNA, the CDR3 is TGTGCCAGCAGCCTTCAGGGATGGGTGTATGGCTACACCTTC.

The CDR3, as DNA: TGTGCCAGCAGCCTGACAAGGAACACTGAAGCTTTCTTT. Translation gives CASSLTRNTEAFF. This sequence joins TRBV3-1 (or the pseudogene TRBV3-2) and TRBJ1-1; D not resolved. The CDR3 spans 13 residues. With 4 bases removed from V and 1 base from J, the gap between germline ends came to 7 bases. CDR1 is LGHDT, CDR2 YNNKEL, per germline (reference sequence).

The chain has TRBV9 and TRBJ2-7; 9 bases are shared with TRBD1. Germline V gene data show CDR1 as SGDLS and CDR2 as YYNGEE. Trimming at V came to 4 bases and at J to 4 bases, leaving 6 bases not matched to a gene. This CDR3 spans 14 amino acids. The CDR3 spells CASSPGTGLYEQYF. The CDR3 bases are TGTGCCAGCAGCCCTGGGACAGGGTTATACGAGCAGTACTTC.

CDR3 sequence (DNA): TGCGCCAGCAGTGAGCACAGCACTTCCCTACGGCCCCAGCATTTT. It encodes CASSEHSTSLRPQHF. The V gene is TRBV10-2, the J gene TRBJ1-5, with D unresolved. V shed 2 bases and J shed 9 bases, with 17 bases lying between them. The CDR3 totals 15 residues. In germline, CDR1 is WSHSY, CDR2 SAAADI.

V and J are TRBV15 and TRBJ2-7; 9 bases are shared with TRBD2. Unmatched junction bases numbered 14, after V lost 0 bases and J lost 2 bases. CDR3 length: 19 amino acids. Germline values: CDR1 LNHNV, CDR2 YYDKDF (reference sequence). The CDR3 DNA reads as TGTGCCACCAGCAGAGATAGGACGGTAGCGGGAGTAAAAACCTACGAGCAGTACTTC. Protein product: CATSRDRTVAGVKTYEQYF.

This rearrangement joins TRBV18 to TRBJ2-1; 11 positions match TRBD2. CDR3 size: 17 residues. J lost 2 bases, V lost 2 bases, and 5 bases had no gene match. Germline CDR1 KGHSH, CDR2 LQKENI. CDR3 loop: CASSPTSGSPAYNEQFF. DNA of the CDR3: TGTGCCAGCTCACCAACTAGCGGGAGTCCTGCCTACAATGAGCAGTTCTTC.

This clone appeared a single time. The chain uses TRBV5-4 and TRBJ2-5; D may be TRBD2 (7 bases). Germline values: CDR1 SGHNT, CDR2 YYREEE (reference sequence). V was shortened by 6 bases and J by 2 bases, with 23 bases between the two germline ends. There are 17 residues in the CDR3. CDR3 sequence (DNA): TGTGCCAGCACCCGAGGGGGGGTGGGAGTGGGGCAAGAGACCCAGTACTTC. Protein product: CASTRGGVGVGQETQYF.

This rearrangement joins TRBV5-8 to TRBJ2-1, with a possible D match to TRBD2 (6 bases). Trimming removed 4 bases at V and 0 bases at J, with 11 bases between. CDR3 length: 15 amino acids. The germline V gene has CDR1 SGHTS and CDR2 YDEGEE. In DNA, the CDR3 is TGTGCCAGCAGCCGCGGGGCTAGCTCCTACAATGAGCAGTTCTTC. Translated, it gives CASSRGASSYNEQFF.

The chain couples TRBV20-1 to TRBJ2-1; D is ambiguous. V was pared by 3 bases and J by 0 bases, with 6 bases between. Germline CDR1 and CDR2: DFQATT and SNEGSKA (reference sequence). The CDR3 is 13 amino acids. The CDR3 region has the DNA TGCAGTGCTAGTCCGGTCTCCTACAATGAGCAGTTCTTC. Protein product: CSASPVSYNEQFF.

The chain employs TRBV28 and TRBJ1-4; D ambiguous. CDR3 length: 12 amino acids. CDR1 is MDHEN and CDR2 is SYDVKM in the germline V gene. Trimming took 2 bases from V and 10 from J, leaving 8 bases between them. Here the CDR3 reads CASSLGGGKLFF. CDR3 bases: TGTGCCAGCAGTTTAGGCGGAGGAAAACTGTTTTTT.

This clone came up once. The CDR3, as DNA: TGTGCCAGCAGCCGACAGGCCGAGGAGGAAAAACTGTTTTTT. Translating it yields CASSRQAEEEKLFF. The chain joins TRBV5-4 to TRBJ1-4, with D possibly being TRBD1 (6 bases). From germline, CDR1 is SGHNT and CDR2 YYREEE (reference sequence). With 4 bases removed from V and 8 bases from J, the gap between germline ends came to 15 bases. The CDR3 loop spans 14 amino acids.

For the CDR3, the DNA is TGTGCCAGTACCCAAACGGTCTCAAGGGGTAACTATGGCTACACCTTC. Translation gives CASTQTVSRGNYGYTF. This chain links TRBV19 with TRBJ1-2; a weak D match, TRBD1 (5 bases). The CDR3 length is 16 residues. V dropped 7 bases and J dropped 1 base, with 19 bases sitting between them. The germline V gene encodes CDR1 LNHDA and CDR2 SQIVND (reference sequence).

This rearrangement joins TRBV25-1 to TRBJ1-1, with D perhaps matching TRBD1 (6 bases). Germline V gene sequence: CDR1 MGHDK, CDR2 SYGVNS. Between the trimmed V and J ends, which lost 5 bases and 0 bases, there was a span of 13 bases. The length of the CDR3 is 15 residues. The CDR3 region has the DNA TGTGCCAGCAGTTTACCAGGGGCATTGAACACTGAAGCTTTCTTT. This encodes CASSLPGALNTEAFF.

CDR3 region: CASSLYGGSTDTQYF. The CDR3 nucleotides are TGTGCCAGCAGTCTCTATGGGGGATCCACAGATACGCAGTATTTT. V is TRBV6-2 or TRBV6-3 and J is TRBJ2-3; D tentatively reads TRBD1 or TRBD2 (5 bases each). V was shortened by 5 bases and J by 2 bases, with 14 bases between the two germline ends. The CDR3 is made up of 15 amino acids. Germline assignment: CDR1 MNHEY and CDR2 SVGEGT.

The chain employs TRBV28 and TRBJ1-3; 8 nucleotides align to TRBD1. CDR3 length: 17 residues. V was clipped by 2 bases and J by 0 bases; unmatched bases: 6. Germline V CDR1 and CDR2: MDHEN, SYDVKM. The CDR3 DNA follows: TGTGCCAGCAGTTTAGCAGGGGGCCCGCCCTCTGGAAACACCATATATTTT. This sequence encodes CASSLAGGPPSGNTIYF.

V is TRBV27 and J is TRBJ1-6; D may be TRBD1 (5 bases). CDR1 and CDR2 (germline): MNHEY, SMNVEV (reference sequence). CDR3 length equals 16 residues. Trimming pared 4 bases from V and 0 bases from J, leaving 10 bases between. The CDR3 here is CASSSPGTSYNSPLHF. For the CDR3, the DNA is TGTGCCAGCAGTTCGCCGGGGACCTCCTATAATTCACCCCTCCACTTT.

The chain has TRBV11-2 and TRBJ1-1; D not certain. V lost 3 bases and J 0 bases, leaving 8 bases between the germline ends. CDR1 and CDR2 (germline): SGHAT, FQNNGV. The CDR3 sequence is 14 residues long. The CDR3 DNA follows: TGTGCCAGCAGCTTTGCAGTGGTGAACACTGAAGCTTTCTTT. Its protein product is CASSFAVVNTEAFF.

This clone has just one count. Different DNA sequences within this sample yield the same CDR3. CDR3 amino acids: CASSLDRNQPQHF. As DNA, the CDR3 is TGTGCCAGCAGCCTGGACAGGAATCAGCCCCAGCATTTT. V usage is TRBV28 and J usage is TRBJ1-5, with 7 bases fitting TRBD1. The CDR3 contains 13 residues. With V trimmed by 6 bases and J by 4 bases, 3 bases remained unmatched. CDR1 and CDR2 from the germline V gene are MDHEN and SYDVKM.

The chain couples TRBV3-1 (or the pseudogene TRBV3-2) to TRBJ1-2; D gene uncertain. The V end lost 4 bases, the J end lost 8 bases, and 17 bases lay between the germline ends. In germline, CDR1 is LGHDT, CDR2 YNNKEL (reference sequence). The CDR3 is 14 amino acids. CDR3 region: CASSLRSSVRGYTF. DNA for the CDR3: TGTGCCAGCAGCCTTCGAAGCTCCGTTCGGGGCTACACCTTC.

The chain combines TRBV6-2 or TRBV6-3 with TRBJ2-5; 11 bases agree with TRBD2. V was pared by 6 bases and J by 7 bases, with 10 bases of the junction left unmatched. CDR1 MNHEY and CDR2 SVGEGT come from the germline V gene. CDR3 length: 15 amino acids. The CDR3 region is CASSQELAGAGTQYF. CDR3 nucleotides: TGTGCCAGCAGCCAGGAACTAGCGGGAGCAGGGACCCAGTACTTC.

This rearrangement joins TRBV28 to TRBJ1-2, with D tentatively TRBD1 (6 bases). Trimming shortened V by 2 bases and J by 2 bases, and 12 bases separated the two germline ends. CDR1 and CDR2 (germline): MDHEN, SYDVKM. This CDR3 has 15 residues. CDR3 DNA sequence: TGTGCCAGCAGTTTACCCTCGCAGGGGAACTATGGCTACACCTTC. It encodes CASSLPSQGNYGYTF.

This rearrangement joins TRBV24-1 to TRBJ1-4; D ambiguous. In germline, CDR1 is KGHDR, CDR2 SFDVKD. The CDR3 contains 11 residues. Between the trimmed V and J ends, which lost 4 bases and 13 bases, there was a span of 9 bases. Here the CDR3 DNA reads TGTGCCACCAGTGACCTGACCCTACTGTTTTTT. It specifies CATSDLTLLFF.